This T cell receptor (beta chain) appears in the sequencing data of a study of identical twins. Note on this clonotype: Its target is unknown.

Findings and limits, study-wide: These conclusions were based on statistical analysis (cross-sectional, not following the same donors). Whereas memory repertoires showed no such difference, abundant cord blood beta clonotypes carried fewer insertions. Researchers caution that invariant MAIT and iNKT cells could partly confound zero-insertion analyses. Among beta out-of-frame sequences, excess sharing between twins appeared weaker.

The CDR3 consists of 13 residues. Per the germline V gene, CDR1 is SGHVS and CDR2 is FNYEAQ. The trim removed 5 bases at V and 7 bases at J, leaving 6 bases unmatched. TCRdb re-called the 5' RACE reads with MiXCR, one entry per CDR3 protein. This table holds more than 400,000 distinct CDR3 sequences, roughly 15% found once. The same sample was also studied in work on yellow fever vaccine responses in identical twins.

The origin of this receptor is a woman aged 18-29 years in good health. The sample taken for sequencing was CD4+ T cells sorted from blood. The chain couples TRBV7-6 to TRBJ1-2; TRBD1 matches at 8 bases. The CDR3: CASSPGQGTGYTF. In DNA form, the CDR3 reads TGTGCCAGCAGCCCTGGACAGGGTACTGGCTACACCTTC.